The 2 T cell receptor beta chains listed next were all sequenced from one sample in a study of CD8+ T cells in alopecia areata. Sequencing used cDNA as its template, made by extracting RNA and reverse transcribing it. Data came from immunoSEQ multiplex PCR; TCRdb stores just in-frame clones and leaves some out. The data contain 130,000 or so clones, around 48% of them seen just once; the ten biggest clones take up roughly a tenth. Sample: NKG2D-low CD8+ T cells sorted from blood. The receptors come from a human donor with alopecia areata.

This clone was counted a few times. This chain connects TRBV6-5 to TRBJ2-7; a weak D match, TRBD2 (5 bases). The germline V gene encodes CDR1 MNHEY and CDR2 SVGAGI. The length of the CDR3 is 15 residues. The V end was cut by 0 bases, the J end by 0 bases, with 9 bases between. The CDR3: CASSYSNSGSYEQYF. DNA for the CDR3: TGTGCCAGCAGTTACTCGAACAGCGGCTCCTACGAGCAGTACTTC.

V is TRBV23-1 and J is TRBJ2-3, with 7 positions matching TRBD1. TRBV23-1 qualifies as an ORF whose function is uncertain. The CDR3 runs 16 residues. Germline trimming cut 3 bases from V and 0 bases from J; bases unmatched to any gene: 6. The CDR3 is CASSHPLDRSTDTQYF. CDR3 bases: TGCGCCAGCAGTCACCCCTTGGACAGGAGCACAGATACGCAGTATTTT.